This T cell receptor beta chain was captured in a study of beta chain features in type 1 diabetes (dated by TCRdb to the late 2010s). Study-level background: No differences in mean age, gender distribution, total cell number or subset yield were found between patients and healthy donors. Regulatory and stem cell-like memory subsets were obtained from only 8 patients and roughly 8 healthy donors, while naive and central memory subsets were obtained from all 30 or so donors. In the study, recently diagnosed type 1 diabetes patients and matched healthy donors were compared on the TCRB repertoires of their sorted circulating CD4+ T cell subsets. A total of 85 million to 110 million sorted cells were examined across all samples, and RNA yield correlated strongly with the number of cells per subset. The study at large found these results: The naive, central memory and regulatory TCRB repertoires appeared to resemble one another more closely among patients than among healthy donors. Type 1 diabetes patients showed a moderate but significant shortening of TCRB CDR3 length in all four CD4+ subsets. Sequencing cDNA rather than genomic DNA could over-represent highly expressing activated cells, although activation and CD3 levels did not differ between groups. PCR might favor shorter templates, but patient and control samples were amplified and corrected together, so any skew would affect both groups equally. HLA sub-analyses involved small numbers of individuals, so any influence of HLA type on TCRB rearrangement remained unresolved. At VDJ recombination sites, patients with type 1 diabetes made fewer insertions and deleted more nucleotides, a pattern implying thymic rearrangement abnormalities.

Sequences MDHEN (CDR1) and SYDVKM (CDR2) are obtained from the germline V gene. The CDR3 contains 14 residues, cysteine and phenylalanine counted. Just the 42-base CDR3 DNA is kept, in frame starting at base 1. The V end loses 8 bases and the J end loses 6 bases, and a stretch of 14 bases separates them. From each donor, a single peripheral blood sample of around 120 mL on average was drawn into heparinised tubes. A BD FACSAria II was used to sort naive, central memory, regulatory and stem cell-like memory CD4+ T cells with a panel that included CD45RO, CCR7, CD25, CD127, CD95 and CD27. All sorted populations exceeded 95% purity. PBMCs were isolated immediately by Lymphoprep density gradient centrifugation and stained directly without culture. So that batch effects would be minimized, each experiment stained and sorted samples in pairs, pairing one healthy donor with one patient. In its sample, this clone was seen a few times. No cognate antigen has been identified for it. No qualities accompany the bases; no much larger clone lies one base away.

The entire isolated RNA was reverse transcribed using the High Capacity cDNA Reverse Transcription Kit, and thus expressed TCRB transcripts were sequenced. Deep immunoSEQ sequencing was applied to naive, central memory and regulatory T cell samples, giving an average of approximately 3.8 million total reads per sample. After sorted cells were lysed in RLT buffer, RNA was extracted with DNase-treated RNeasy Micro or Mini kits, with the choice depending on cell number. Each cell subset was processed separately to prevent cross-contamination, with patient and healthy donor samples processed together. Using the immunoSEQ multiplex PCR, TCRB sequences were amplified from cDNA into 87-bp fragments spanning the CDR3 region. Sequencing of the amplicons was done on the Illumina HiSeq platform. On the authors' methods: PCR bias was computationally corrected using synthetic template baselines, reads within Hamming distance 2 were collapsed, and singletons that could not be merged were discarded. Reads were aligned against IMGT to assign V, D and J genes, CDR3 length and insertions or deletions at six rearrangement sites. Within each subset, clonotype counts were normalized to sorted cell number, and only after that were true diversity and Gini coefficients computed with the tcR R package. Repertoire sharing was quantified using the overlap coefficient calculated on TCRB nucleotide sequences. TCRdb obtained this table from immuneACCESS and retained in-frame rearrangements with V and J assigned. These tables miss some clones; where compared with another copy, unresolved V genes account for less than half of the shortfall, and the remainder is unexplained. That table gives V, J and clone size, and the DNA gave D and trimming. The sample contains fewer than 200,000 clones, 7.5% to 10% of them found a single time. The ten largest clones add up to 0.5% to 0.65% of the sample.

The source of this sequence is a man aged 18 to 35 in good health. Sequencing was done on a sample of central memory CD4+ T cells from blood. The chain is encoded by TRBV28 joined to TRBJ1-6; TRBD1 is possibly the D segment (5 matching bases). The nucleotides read TGTGCCAGCTGTGGGGCCCTGGCTAATTCACCCCTCCACTTT. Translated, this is CASCGALANSPLHF. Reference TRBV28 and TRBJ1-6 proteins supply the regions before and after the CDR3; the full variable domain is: DVKVTQSSRYLVKRTGEKVFLECVQDMDHENMFWYRQDPGLGLRLIYFSYDVKMKEKGDIPEGYSVSREKKERFSLILESASTNQTSMYLCASCGALANSPLHFGNGTRLTVT.